These 23 T cell receptor beta chains originate from one sample sequenced in a study of T cell changes during pregnancy in multiple sclerosis. Libraries were prepared by immunoSEQ multiplex PCR; TCRdb keeps only in-frame clonotypes and omits some of them. The sample lists about 50,000 clones, about nine tenths seen once, with roughly 0.6% in the top ten. The source was CD4+ T cells from peripheral blood mononuclear cells, collected after pregnancy. The receptor set was obtained from a female donor in good health, enrolled as a control in a pregnancy study.

CDR3 residues: CAISAQGDTEAFF. DNA of the CDR3: TGTGCCATCAGTGCACAGGGGGACACTGAAGCTTTCTTT. The rearrangement uses TRBV10-3 and TRBJ1-1; TRBD1 matches at 8 bases. CDR1 and CDR2 from the germline V gene are ENHRY and SYGVKD. The V and J ends lost 4 bases and 3 bases, in that order; junction bases with no gene match: 1. The CDR3 loop spans 13 amino acids.

The genes are TRBV29-1 and TRBJ1-2; tentative D call: TRBD1 (6 bases). The CDR3 runs 13 residues. V gave up 6 bases and J gave up 4 bases, with 15 bases separating them. Germline assignment: CDR1 SQVTM and CDR2 ANQGSEA. CDR3 sequence: CSVGQPKGYGYTF. The CDR3 nucleotides read TGCAGCGTCGGACAGCCGAAAGGCTATGGCTACACCTTC.

The chain has TRBV25-1 and TRBJ2-4; TRBD2 matches at 8 bases. V was pared by 4 bases and J by 2 bases, with 4 bases of the junction left unmatched. Germline CDR1 and CDR2: MGHDK and SYGVNS. CDR3 size: 15 residues. For the CDR3, the DNA is TGTGCCAGCAGTGTCATAGCGGGACCCAAAAACATTCAGTACTTC. Amino acids: CASSVIAGPKNIQYF.

The gene calls are TRBV9 and TRBJ1-5; a possible D gene is TRBD1 (6 bases). With 5 bases removed from V and 6 bases from J, the gap between germline ends came to 15 bases. Germline-derived CDR1 and CDR2 are SGDLS and YYNGEE. The CDR3 length is 14 residues. CDR3 residues: CASSAGVSGQPQHF. The CDR3 DNA follows: TGTGCCAGCAGTGCAGGGGTTTCGGGTCAGCCCCAGCATTTT. Drawing the rest from reference TRBV9 and TRBJ1-5, the complete variable domain is DSGVTQTPKHLITATGQRVTLRCSPRSGDLSVYWYQQSLDQGLQFLIQYYNGEERAKGNILERFSAQQFPDLHSELNLSSLELGDSALYFCASSAGVSGQPQHFGDGTRLSIL.

The V and J genes are TRBV5-1 and TRBJ1-2, with TRBD1 as a possible D gene (5 bases). This CDR3 has 14 residues. Germline CDR1 reads SGHRS; CDR2 reads YFSETQ. V shed 1 base and J shed 3 bases, with 10 bases lying between them. CDR3 DNA sequence: TGCGCCAGCAGCTTGCCAGGAGGGGACTATGGCTACACCTTC. It is translated as CASSLPGGDYGYTF. Complete variable domain (other parts from reference TRBV5-1 and TRBJ1-2): KAGVTQTPRYLIKTRGQQVTLSCSPISGHRSVSWYQQTPGQGLQFLFEYFSETQRNKGNFPGRFSGRQFSNSRSEMNVSTLELGDSALYLCASSLPGGDYGYTFGSGTRLTVV.

The chain carries TRBV6-1 and TRBJ2-1; no reliable D call. The CDR3 loop spans 14 amino acids. With 6 bases removed from V and 5 bases from J, the gap between germline ends came to 14 bases. Looked up from germline, CDR1 is MNHNS and CDR2 is SASEGT. The CDR3 region is CASRPSGFHNEQFF. As DNA, the CDR3 is TGTGCCAGCAGGCCCAGTGGCTTTCACAATGAGCAGTTCTTC.

This clone was recorded a few times. The genes are TRBV18 and TRBJ1-1; a possible D gene is TRBD1 (6 bases). The length of the CDR3 is 14 residues. Trimming removed 6 bases at V and 1 base at J, with 12 bases between. CDR1 KGHSH and CDR2 LQKENI come from the germline V gene. The CDR3 here is CASSLDSQNTEAFF. CDR3 sequence (DNA): TGTGCCAGCTCCCTGGACAGTCAGAACACTGAAGCTTTCTTT. Drawing the rest from reference TRBV18 and TRBJ1-1, the complete variable domain is NAGVMQNPRHLVRRRGQEARLRCSPMKGHSHVYWYRQLPEEGLKFMVYLQKENIIDESGMPKERFSAEFPKEGPSILRIQQVVRGDSAAYFCASSLDSQNTEAFFGQGTRLTVV.

The V call is TRBV15, the J call TRBJ2-3; possibly TRBD2 for D (7 bases). Trimming removed 4 bases at V and 11 bases at J, with 19 bases between. Germline V gene sequence: CDR1 LNHNV, CDR2 YYDKDF (reference sequence). The CDR3 sequence is 14 residues long. In nucleotides, the CDR3 is TGTGCCACCAGCACAGACAGGTCCGGGAGGCGGCAGTATTTT. Translation: CATSTDRSGRRQYF. Looking up the rest from reference TRBV15 and TRBJ2-3 gives the full variable domain: DAMVIQNPRYQVTQFGKPVTLSCSQTLNHNVMYWYQQKSSQAPKLLFHYYDKDFNNEADTPDNFQSRRPNTSFCFLDIRSPGLGDTAMYLCATSTDRSGRRQYFGPGTRLTVL.

This clone was detected once. The V gene is TRBV27, the J gene TRBJ2-4; 14 positions match TRBD2. Trimming at V came to 6 bases and at J to 0 bases, leaving 4 bases not matched to a gene. There are 17 residues in the CDR3. Per the germline V gene, CDR1 is MNHEY and CDR2 is SMNVEV (reference sequence). The CDR3 loop reads CASSGGLAGGAKNIQYF. The CDR3 nucleotides are TGTGCCAGCAGCGGCGGACTAGCGGGAGGAGCCAAAAACATTCAGTACTTC.

The chain has TRBV2 and TRBJ2-7, with 7 bases matching TRBD2. The ends lost 6 bases at V and 4 bases at J; junction bases unmatched: 9. This CDR3 region has 14 residues. Germline CDR1 is SNHLY and CDR2 is FYNNEI. This CDR3 is CASRRDYLMYEQYF. CDR3 nucleotide sequence: TGTGCCAGCAGGCGGGACTACCTTATGTACGAGCAGTACTTC.

The rearrangement uses TRBV18 and TRBJ1-3, with 7 bases fitting TRBD1. Trimming took 3 bases from V and 2 from J; bases not matched to a gene: 7. The CDR3 runs 16 residues. Germline CDR1 reads KGHSH; CDR2 reads LQKENI. CDR3 protein: CASSPGQTLPGNTIYF. CDR3 DNA: TGTGCCAGCTCACCGGGACAGACCCTTCCTGGAAACACCATATATTTT.

The rearrangement joins TRBV5-4 to TRBJ1-1; a possible D gene is TRBD1 (6 bases). The V end lost 2 bases, the J end lost 4 bases, and 9 bases lay between the germline ends. The CDR3 covers 13 residues. Germline lookup yields CDR1 SGHNT and CDR2 YYREEE (reference sequence). CDR3 DNA sequence: TGTGCCAGCAGCTTAACAGGGAGCACTGAAGCTTTCTTT. Amino acids: CASSLTGSTEAFF.

This clone was observed a few times. V and J are TRBV20-1 and TRBJ1-1; no clear D. Between the trimmed V and J ends, which lost 2 bases and 8 bases, there was a span of 9 bases. From germline, CDR1 is DFQATT and CDR2 SNEGSKA (reference sequence). This CDR3 is 11 amino acids long. The CDR3 loop is CSARRSGEAFF. The CDR3 nucleotides read TGCAGTGCTAGAAGGTCGGGGGAAGCTTTCTTT.

The rearrangement joins TRBV5-1 to TRBJ1-4; the match to TRBD1 covers 10 bases. Per the germline V gene, CDR1 is SGHRS and CDR2 is YFSETQ. This CDR3 region has 14 residues. J was trimmed by 7 bases and V by 0 bases; bases with no gene match: 0. CDR3 in amino acids: CASSLGQGAEKLFF. In DNA form, the CDR3 reads TGCGCCAGCAGCTTGGGACAGGGGGCTGAAAAACTGTTTTTT.

The chain is built from TRBV18 and TRBJ1-2, with D maybe TRBD1 (5 bases). The CDR3 covers 14 residues. Trimming left V 0 bases short and J 5 bases short, with 10 bases between. Germline loops: CDR1 KGHSH, CDR2 LQKENI. CDR3 in amino acids: CASSPPATEYGYTF. The CDR3 nucleotides are TGTGCCAGCTCACCACCAGCGACAGAGTATGGCTACACCTTC.

The rearrangement joins TRBV5-1 to TRBJ2-5; D not resolved. The CDR3 loop spans 14 amino acids. Per the germline V gene, CDR1 is SGHRS and CDR2 is YFSETQ. Trimming took off 0 bases at V and 4 bases at J, with 10 bases between the two ends. The CDR3 loop reads CASSLAFPGETQYF. The CDR3 DNA reads TGCGCCAGCAGCTTGGCCTTCCCCGGAGAGACCCAGTACTTC.

The chain is built from TRBV5-1 and TRBJ1-5; a weak D match, TRBD1 (6 bases). Germline-derived CDR1 and CDR2 are SGHRS and YFSETQ. The ends were cut back, 4 bases at V and 4 bases at J, with 12 bases in the middle. The CDR3 has 14 amino acids. CDR3 region: CASSPQGSNQPQHF. The CDR3 DNA follows: TGCGCCAGCAGCCCGCAGGGGTCGAATCAGCCCCAGCATTTT.

The rearrangement uses TRBV6-5 and TRBJ2-5; 7 nucleotides align to TRBD1. V lost 0 bases, J lost 5 bases, and 9 bases stayed unmatched. The CDR3 consists of 16 residues. Germline-derived CDR1 and CDR2 are MNHEY and SVGAGI. The CDR3 DNA follows: TGTGCCAGCAGTTACTCGGGCACAGGGGCTGGCGAGACCCAGTACTTC. It specifies CASSYSGTGAGETQYF.

The chain employs TRBV7-6 and TRBJ2-3; no firm D call. Germline V lookup: CDR1 SGHVS, CDR2 FNYEAQ. The CDR3 spans 17 residues. The germline V and J ends were trimmed by 1 base and 2 bases, with 16 bases remaining between them. CDR3 protein: CASSLDRRADSTDTQYF. The CDR3 DNA is TGTGCCAGCAGCTTAGACCGTAGAGCCGACTCCACAGATACGCAGTATTTT.

The chain carries TRBV28 and TRBJ2-7; D is possibly TRBD1 (5 bases). The V end lost 1 base, the J end lost 4 bases, and 8 bases lay between the germline ends. CDR3 size: 13 residues. Germline V gene data show CDR1 as MDHEN and CDR2 as SYDVKM. The CDR3 DNA is TGTGCCAGCAGTTTATTCAGGGTTTACGAGCAGTACTTC. It translates to CASSLFRVYEQYF.

This chain joins TRBV7-2 and TRBJ1-4; D is perhaps TRBD1 (5 bases). The CDR3 is 15 residues long. The germline V gene has CDR1 SGHTA and CDR2 FQGNSA. V was pared by 1 base and J by 5 bases, with 11 bases between. The CDR3 DNA sequence: TGTGCCAGCAGCTTAGATTGGGGCCCGAATGAAAAACTGTTTTTT. Encoded protein: CASSLDWGPNEKLFF. The complete variable domain, with remaining parts taken from reference TRBV7-2 and TRBJ1-4, reads GAGVSQSPSNKVTEKGKDVELRCDPISGHTALYWYRQSLGQGLEFLIYFQGNSAPDKSGLPSDRFSAERTGGSVSTLTIQRTQQEDSAVYLCASSLDWGPNEKLFFGSGTQLSVL.

This chain links TRBV29-1 with TRBJ2-7, with 10 bases lining up with TRBD2. Germline assignment: CDR1 SQVTM and CDR2 ANQGSEA. With V trimmed by 3 bases and J by 2 bases, 16 bases remained unmatched. The CDR3 covers 18 residues. CDR3 bases: TGCAGCGTTGATGTGCCCTGGAGACTAGCGGGTGATGCCTACGAGCAGTACTTC. The encoded protein is CSVDVPWRLAGDAYEQYF.

The rearrangement uses TRBV18 and TRBJ2-4; 8 nucleotides agree with TRBD1. The CDR3 is made up of 15 amino acids. In germline, CDR1 is KGHSH, CDR2 LQKENI. The ends lost 3 bases at V and 6 bases at J; junction bases unmatched: 7. The CDR3 sequence is CASSPGRQGRNIQYF. For the CDR3, the DNA is TGTGCCAGCTCACCCGGCCGACAGGGGAGAAACATTCAGTACTTC.